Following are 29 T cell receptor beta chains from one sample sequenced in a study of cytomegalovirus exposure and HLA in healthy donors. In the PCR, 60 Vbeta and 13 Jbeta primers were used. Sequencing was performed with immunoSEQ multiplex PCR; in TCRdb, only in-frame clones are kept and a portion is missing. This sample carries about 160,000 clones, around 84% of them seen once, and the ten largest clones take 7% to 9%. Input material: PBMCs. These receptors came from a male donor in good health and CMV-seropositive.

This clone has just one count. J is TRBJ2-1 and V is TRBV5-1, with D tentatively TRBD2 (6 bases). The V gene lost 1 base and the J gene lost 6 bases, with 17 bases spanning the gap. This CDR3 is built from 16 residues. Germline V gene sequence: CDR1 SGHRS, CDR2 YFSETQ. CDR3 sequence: CASSLWGGRASNEQFF. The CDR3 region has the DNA TGCGCCAGCAGCTTGTGGGGAGGCAGGGCTAGCAATGAGCAGTTCTTC.

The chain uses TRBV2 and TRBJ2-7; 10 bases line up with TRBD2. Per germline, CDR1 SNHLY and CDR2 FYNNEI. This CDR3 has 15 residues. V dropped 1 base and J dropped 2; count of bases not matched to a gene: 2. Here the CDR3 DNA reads TGTGCCAGCAGTGAAGGGACTAGCGGTCCCTACGAGCAGTACTTC. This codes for CASSEGTSGPYEQYF.

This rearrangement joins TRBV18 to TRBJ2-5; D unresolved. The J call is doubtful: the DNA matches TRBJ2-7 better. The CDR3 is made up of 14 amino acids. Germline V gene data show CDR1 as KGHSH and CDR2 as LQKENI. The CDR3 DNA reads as TGTGCCAGCTCACCACCCTACAGTTCCTACGAGCAGTACTTC. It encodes CASSPPYSSYEQYF.

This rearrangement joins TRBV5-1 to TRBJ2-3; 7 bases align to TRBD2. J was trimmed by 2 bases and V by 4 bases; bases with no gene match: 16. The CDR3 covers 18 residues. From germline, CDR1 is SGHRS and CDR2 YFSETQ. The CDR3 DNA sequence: TGCGCCAGCAGCGGCACTAGCGCGGCCCTCGTAAACACAGATACGCAGTATTTT. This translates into CASSGTSAALVNTDTQYF.

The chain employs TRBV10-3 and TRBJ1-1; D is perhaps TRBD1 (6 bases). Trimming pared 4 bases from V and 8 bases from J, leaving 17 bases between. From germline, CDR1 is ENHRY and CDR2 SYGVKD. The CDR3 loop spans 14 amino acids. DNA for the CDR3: TGTGCCATCAGTGCGAAGGGGGGGCGCGAAGAAGCTTTCTTT. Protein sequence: CAISAKGGREEAFF.

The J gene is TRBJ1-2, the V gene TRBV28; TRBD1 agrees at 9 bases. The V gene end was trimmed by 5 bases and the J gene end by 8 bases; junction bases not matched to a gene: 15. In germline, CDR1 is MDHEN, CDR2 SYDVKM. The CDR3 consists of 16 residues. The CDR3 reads CASSQRDRVGVYGYTF. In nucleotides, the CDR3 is TGTGCCAGCAGTCAAAGGGACAGGGTGGGGGTTTACGGCTACACCTTC.

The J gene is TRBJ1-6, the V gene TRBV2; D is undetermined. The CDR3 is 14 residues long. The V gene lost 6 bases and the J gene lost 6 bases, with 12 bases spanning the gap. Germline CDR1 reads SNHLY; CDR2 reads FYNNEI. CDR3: CASRPDMANSPLHF. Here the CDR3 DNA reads TGTGCCAGCAGGCCTGACATGGCTAATTCACCCCTCCACTTT.

The CDR3 DNA sequence: TGCGCCAGCAGTCCAGACAGGGGTGGCTATGGCTACACCTTC. The encoded protein is CASSPDRGGYGYTF. The chain is built from TRBV10-2 and TRBJ1-2; TRBD1 agrees at 8 bases. Germline V gene sequence: CDR1 WSHSY, CDR2 SAAADI. This CDR3 is built from 14 residues. V shed 5 bases and J 4 bases; nucleotides not matched to a gene: 6.

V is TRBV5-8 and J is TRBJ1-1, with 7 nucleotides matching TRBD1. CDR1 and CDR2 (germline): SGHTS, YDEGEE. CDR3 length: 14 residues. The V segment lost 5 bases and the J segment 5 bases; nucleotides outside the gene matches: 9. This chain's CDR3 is CASSLGGGLTEAFF. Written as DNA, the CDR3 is TGTGCCAGCAGTTTAGGGGGCGGGTTAACTGAAGCTTTCTTT. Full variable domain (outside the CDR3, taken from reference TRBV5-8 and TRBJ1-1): EAGVTQSPTHLIKTRGQQATLRCSPISGHTSVYWYQQALGLGLQFLLWYDEGEERNRGNFPPRFSGRQFPNYSSELNVNALELEDSALYLCASSLGGGLTEAFFGQGTRLTVV.

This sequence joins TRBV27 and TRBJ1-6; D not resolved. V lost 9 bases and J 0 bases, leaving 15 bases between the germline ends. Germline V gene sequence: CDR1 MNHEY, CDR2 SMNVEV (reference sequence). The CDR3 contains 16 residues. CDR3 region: CARLGGSSSYNSPLHF. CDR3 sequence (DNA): TGTGCCAGACTAGGCGGGAGCAGCTCCTATAATTCACCCCTCCACTTT.

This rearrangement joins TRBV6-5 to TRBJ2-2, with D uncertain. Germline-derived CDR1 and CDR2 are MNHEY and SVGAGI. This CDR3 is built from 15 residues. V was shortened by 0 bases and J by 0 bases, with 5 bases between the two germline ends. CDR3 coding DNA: TGTGCCAGCAGTTACTCGAGCACGAACACCGGGGAGCTGTTTTTT. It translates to CASSYSSTNTGELFF.

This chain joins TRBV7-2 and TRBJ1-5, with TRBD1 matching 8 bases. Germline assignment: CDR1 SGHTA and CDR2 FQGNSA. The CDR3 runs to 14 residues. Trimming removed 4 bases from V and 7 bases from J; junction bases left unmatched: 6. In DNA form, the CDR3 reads TGTGCCAGCAGCTCAAGACAGGGGTACCAGCCCCAGCATTTT. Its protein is CASSSRQGYQPQHF.

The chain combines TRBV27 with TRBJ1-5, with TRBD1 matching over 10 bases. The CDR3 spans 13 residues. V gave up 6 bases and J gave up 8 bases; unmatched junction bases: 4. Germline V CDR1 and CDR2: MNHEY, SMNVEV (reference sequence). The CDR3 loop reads CASRGQGMEPQHF. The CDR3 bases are TGTGCCAGCAGGGGACAGGGGATGGAGCCCCAGCATTTT.

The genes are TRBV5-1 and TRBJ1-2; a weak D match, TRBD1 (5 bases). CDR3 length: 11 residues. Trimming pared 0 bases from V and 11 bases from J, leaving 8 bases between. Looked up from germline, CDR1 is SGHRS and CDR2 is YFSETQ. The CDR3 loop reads CASSLAGTYTF. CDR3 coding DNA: TGCGCCAGCAGCTTGGCAGGGACTTACACCTTC.

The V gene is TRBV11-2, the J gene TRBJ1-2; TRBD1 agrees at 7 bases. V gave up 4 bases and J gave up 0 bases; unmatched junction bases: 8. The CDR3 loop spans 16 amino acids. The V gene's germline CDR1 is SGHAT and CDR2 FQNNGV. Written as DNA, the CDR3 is TGTGCCAGCAGCTCACGCAGACAGGGATCTAACTATGGCTACACCTTC. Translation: CASSSRRQGSNYGYTF.

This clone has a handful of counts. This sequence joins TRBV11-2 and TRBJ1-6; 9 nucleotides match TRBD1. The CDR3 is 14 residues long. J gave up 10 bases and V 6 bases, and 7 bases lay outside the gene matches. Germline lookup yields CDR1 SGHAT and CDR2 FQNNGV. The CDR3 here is CASSSTGGWSPLHF. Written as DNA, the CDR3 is TGTGCCAGCAGTTCAACAGGGGGCTGGTCACCCCTCCACTTT.

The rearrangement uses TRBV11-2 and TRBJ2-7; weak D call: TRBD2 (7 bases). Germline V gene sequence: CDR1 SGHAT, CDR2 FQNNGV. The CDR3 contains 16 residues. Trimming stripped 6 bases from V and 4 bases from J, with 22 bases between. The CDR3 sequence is CASRPAGARLRYEQYF. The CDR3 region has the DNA TGTGCCAGCAGACCCGCGGGGGCGCGACTTCGTTACGAGCAGTACTTC.

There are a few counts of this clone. CDR3 protein: CASSVEGRETQYF. Written as DNA, the CDR3 is TGTGCCAGCAGCGTAGAGGGGCGGGAGACCCAGTACTTC. V is TRBV9 and J is TRBJ2-5; weak D call: TRBD1 (5 bases). V lost 0 bases and J lost 5, with 8 bases in between. The CDR3 spans 13 residues. Germline V gene sequence: CDR1 SGDLS, CDR2 YYNGEE.

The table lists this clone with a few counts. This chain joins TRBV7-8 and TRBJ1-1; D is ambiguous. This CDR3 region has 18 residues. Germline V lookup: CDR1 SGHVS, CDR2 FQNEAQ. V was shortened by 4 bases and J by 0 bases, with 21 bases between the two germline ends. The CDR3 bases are TGTGCCAGCAGCTCCAGTCGGGGAGCTGCGATCATGAACACTGAAGCTTTCTTT. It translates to CASSSSRGAAIMNTEAFF.

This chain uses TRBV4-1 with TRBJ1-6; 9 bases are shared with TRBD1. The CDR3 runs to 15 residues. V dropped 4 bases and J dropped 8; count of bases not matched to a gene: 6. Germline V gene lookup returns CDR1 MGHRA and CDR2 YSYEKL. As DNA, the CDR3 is TGCGCCAGCAGCCGCCAGGGACAGGGTGATTCACCCCTCCACTTT. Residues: CASSRQGQGDSPLHF.

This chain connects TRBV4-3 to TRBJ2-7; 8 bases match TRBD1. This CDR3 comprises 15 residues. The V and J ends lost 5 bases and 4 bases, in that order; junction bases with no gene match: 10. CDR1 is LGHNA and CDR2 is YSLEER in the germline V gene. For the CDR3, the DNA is TGCGCCAGCAGCGGCAGCGGACAGGGCTTGTACGAGCAGTACTTC. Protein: CASSGSGQGLYEQYF.

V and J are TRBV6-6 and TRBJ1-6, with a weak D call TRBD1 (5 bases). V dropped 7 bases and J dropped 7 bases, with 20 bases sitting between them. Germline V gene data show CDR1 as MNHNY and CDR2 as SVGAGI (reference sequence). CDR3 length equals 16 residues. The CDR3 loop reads CASISLTGLINSPLHF. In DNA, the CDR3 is TGTGCCAGCATTTCCCTTACGGGACTGATAAATTCACCCCTCCACTTT.

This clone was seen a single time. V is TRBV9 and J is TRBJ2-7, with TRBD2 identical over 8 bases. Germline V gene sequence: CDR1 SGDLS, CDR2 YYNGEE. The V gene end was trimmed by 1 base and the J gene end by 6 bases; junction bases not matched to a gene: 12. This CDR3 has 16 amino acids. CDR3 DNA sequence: TGTGCCAGCAGCGTAAATGGACTAGCTCTAGGTAGCGAGCAGTACTTC. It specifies CASSVNGLALGSEQYF.

For the CDR3, the DNA is TGTGCCAGTAGTAGTTCGCGACAGCCGTACGAAAAACTGTTTTTT. It is translated as CASSSSRQPYEKLFF. The chain joins TRBV19 to TRBJ1-4, with D tentatively TRBD1 (5 bases). Deletions cut 4 bases from V and 8 bases from J, with 17 bases between. This CDR3 has 15 residues. In germline, CDR1 is LNHDA, CDR2 SQIVND (reference sequence).

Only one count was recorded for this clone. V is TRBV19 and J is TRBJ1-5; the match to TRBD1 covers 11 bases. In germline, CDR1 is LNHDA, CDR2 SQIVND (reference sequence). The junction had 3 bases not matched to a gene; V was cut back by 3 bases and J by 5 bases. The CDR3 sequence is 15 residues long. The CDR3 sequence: CASSMGDRGDQPQHF. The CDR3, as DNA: TGTGCCAGTAGTATGGGGGACAGGGGGGATCAGCCCCAGCATTTT.

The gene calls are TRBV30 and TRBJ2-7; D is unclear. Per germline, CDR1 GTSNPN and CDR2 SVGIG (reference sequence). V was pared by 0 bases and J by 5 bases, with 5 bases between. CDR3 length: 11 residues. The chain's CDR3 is CAWSVSDEQYF. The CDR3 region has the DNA TGTGCCTGGAGTGTATCGGACGAGCAGTACTTC.

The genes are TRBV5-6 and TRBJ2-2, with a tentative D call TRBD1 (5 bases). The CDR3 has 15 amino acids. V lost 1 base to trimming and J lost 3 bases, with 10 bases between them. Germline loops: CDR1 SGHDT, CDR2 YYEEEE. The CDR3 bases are TGTGCCAGCAGCTTGAGGGGCCTCTACACCGGGGAGCTGTTTTTT. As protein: CASSLRGLYTGELFF.

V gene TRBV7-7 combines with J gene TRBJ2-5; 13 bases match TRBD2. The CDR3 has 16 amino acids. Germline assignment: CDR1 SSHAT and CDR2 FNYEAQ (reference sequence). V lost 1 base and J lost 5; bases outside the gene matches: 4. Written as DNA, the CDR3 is TGTGCCAGCAGCTTAGGGGGACTAGCGGGGTGGGAGACCCAGTACTTC. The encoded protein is CASSLGGLAGWETQYF.

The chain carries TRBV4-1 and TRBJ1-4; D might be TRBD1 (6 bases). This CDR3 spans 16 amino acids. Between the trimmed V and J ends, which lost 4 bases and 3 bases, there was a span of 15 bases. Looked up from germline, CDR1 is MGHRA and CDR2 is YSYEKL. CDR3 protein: CASSPPGGGSNEKLFF. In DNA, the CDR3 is TGCGCCAGCAGCCCCCCGGGGGGGGGCTCTAATGAAAAACTGTTTTTT.